This passage covers 5 T cell receptor beta chains from one sample sequenced in a study of T cell repertoires in cytomegalovirus infection. Each CDR3 protein gets one entry after TCRdb re-called the reads with MiXCR. The sample carries about 920,000 distinct CDR3 sequences, approximately 31% recorded once. What these receptors recognize is not known. The sample was cultured CD8+ T cells from PBMCs, taken from culture after CMV antigen stimulation. All receptors derive from a human donor in good health (CMV status not recorded). Some clones in this sample may be carry-over from other donors' samples.

This clonotype was counted a few times. A junction end diverges from the germline sequence, so it may reflect a read error. V and J are TRBV10-2 and TRBJ2-5, with TRBD2 matching 9 bases. This CDR3 is 13 amino acids long. Germline CDR1 is WSHSY and CDR2 is SAAADI. This chain's CDR3 is CASDSGGKKTQYF. DNA for the CDR3: TGTGCCAGCGATAGCGGGGGCAAGAAGACCCAGTACTTC.

In the case of this clonotype: This likely traces to a read error, being one base from a far larger clone. The V call is TRBV14, the J call TRBJ2-5; TRBD2 aligns across 12 bases. Germline trimming cut 3 bases from V and 4 bases from J; bases unmatched to any gene: 0. Germline V gene sequence: CDR1 SGHDN, CDR2 FVKESK. The CDR3 consists of 14 residues. CDR3 in amino acids: CASSQTSGGETQYF. In DNA form, the CDR3 reads TGTGCCAGCAGCCAGACTAGCGGGGGAGAGACCCAGTACTTC. Full variable domain (rest looked up from reference TRBV14 and TRBJ2-5): EAGVTQFPSHSVIEKGQTVTLRCDPISGHDNLYWYRRVMGKEIKFLLHFVKESKQDESGMPNNRFLAERTGGTYSTLKVQPAELEDSGVYFCASSQTSGGETQYFGPGTRLLVL.

This rearrangement joins TRBV24-1 to TRBJ1-5; D not certain. V lost 9 bases and J 3 bases, leaving 20 bases between the germline ends. The CDR3 runs to 16 residues. Germline V gene lookup returns CDR1 KGHDR and CDR2 SFDVKD. CDR3 residues: CATSSADPTVNQPQHF. CDR3 coding DNA: TGTGCCACCTCTTCCGCAGACCCGACCGTCAATCAGCCCCAGCATTTT.

In this sample, this clonotype turned up many times. J is TRBJ2-2 and V is TRBV12-3 or TRBV12-4; 7 bases line up with TRBD2. The ends lost 0 bases at V and 4 bases at J; junction bases unmatched: 14. There are 19 residues in the CDR3. The CDR3 nucleotides are TGTGCCAGCAGTTTAGCGCTGGGACTAAGCCGTGGACTCACCGGGGAGCTGTTTTTT. This encodes CASSLALGLSRGLTGELFF.

The DNA for the CDR3 is TGTGCCAGCAGTGAAGCTGGGACTAGCGGGAAACTCACAGATACGCAGTATTTT. Translating gives CASSEAGTSGKLTDTQYF. J is TRBJ2-3 and V is TRBV2; 13 nucleotides line up with TRBD2. Germline CDR1 and CDR2: SNHLY and FYNNEI. Trimming removed 0 bases from V and 2 bases from J; junction bases left unmatched: 5. This CDR3 has 18 residues.